The 21 T cell receptor beta chains listed next were all sequenced from one sample in a study of blood T cells in healthy people across ages. Combining a sample-barcoded 5' primer with a J-beta primer mix, a second PCR ran for roughly 7 to 11 cycles. Via MiXCR, TCRdb re-called the 5' RACE reads, giving one row per CDR3 protein. The data show hundreds of thousands of distinct CDR3 sequences, more than 55% seen once. The specimen sequenced was blood. These receptor sequences come from a man aged 40-50 years in good health.

This clonotype turned up a few times. The rearrangement uses TRBV15 and TRBJ2-7; D is unclear. The CDR3 consists of 14 residues. V gave up 1 base and J gave up 1 base, with 8 bases separating them. Germline assignment: CDR1 LNHNV and CDR2 YYDKDF (reference sequence). As DNA, the CDR3 is TGTGCCACCAGCAGAGTTTTGGGGTCCTACGAGCAGTACTTC. Protein sequence: CATSRVLGSYEQYF. The variable domain in full, completed from reference TRBV15 and TRBJ2-7, reads DAMVIQNPRYQVTQFGKPVTLSCSQTLNHNVMYWYQQKSSQAPKLLFHYYDKDFNNEADTPDNFQSRRPNTSFCFLDIRSPGLGDTAMYLCATSRVLGSYEQYFGPGTRLTVT.

The chain joins TRBV9 to TRBJ2-3; 14 nucleotides agree with TRBD2. With V trimmed by 0 bases and J by 8 bases, 8 bases remained unmatched. CDR1 is SGDLS, CDR2 YYNGEE, per germline. CDR3 length: 17 residues. The CDR3 DNA follows: TGTGCCAGCAGCGTAGAGGGGACTAGCGGGGGCCGCCCTACGCAGTATTTT. Translation: CASSVEGTSGGRPTQYF. Variable domain in full (rest from reference TRBV9 and TRBJ2-3): DSGVTQTPKHLITATGQRVTLRCSPRSGDLSVYWYQQSLDQGLQFLIQYYNGEERAKGNILERFSAQQFPDLHSELNLSSLELGDSALYFCASSVEGTSGGRPTQYFGPGTRLTVL.

The chain is built from TRBV20-1 and TRBJ1-6; TRBD1 is a possible D gene (6 bases). The CDR3 extends over 15 amino acids. CDR1 and CDR2 from the germline V gene are DFQATT and SNEGSKA (reference sequence). V lost 1 base to trimming and J lost 10 bases, with 17 bases between them. The CDR3 sequence is CSARGNRAMISPLHF. CDR3 sequence (DNA): TGCAGTGCTAGAGGGAACAGGGCTATGATATCACCCCTCCACTTT.

The chain joins TRBV5-1 to TRBJ1-5, with D maybe TRBD1 (5 bases). Trimming pared 4 bases from V and 0 bases from J, leaving 11 bases between. CDR3 length: 15 amino acids. CDR1 is SGHRS and CDR2 is YFSETQ in the germline V gene. In DNA, the CDR3 is TGCGCCAGCAGCATCGGGACCTATAGCAATCAGCCCCAGCATTTT. This encodes CASSIGTYSNQPQHF.

A few counts support this clonotype. V is TRBV4-2 and J is TRBJ2-5, with D possibly being TRBD1 (6 bases). Deletions cut 3 bases from V and 1 base from J, with 18 bases between. This CDR3 comprises 17 residues. Germline-derived CDR1 and CDR2 are LGHNA and YNFKEQ. CDR3 nucleotide sequence: TGTGCCAGCAGCCACGGGCTGGGGGCAGAGATCCAAGAGACCCAGTACTTC. This gives the protein CASSHGLGAEIQETQYF.

This clonotype occurred many times. The V gene is TRBV27, the J gene TRBJ1-2, with D uncertain. The CDR3 sequence is 14 residues long. V shed 3 bases and J shed 4 bases, with 12 bases lying between them. Looked up from germline, CDR1 is MNHEY and CDR2 is SMNVEV (reference sequence). CDR3 protein: CASSFGRRGYGYTF. The CDR3 nucleotides read TGTGCCAGCAGTTTTGGACGTCGCGGCTATGGCTACACCTTC.

On this clonotype itself: Germline is not matched at one junction end, which may reflect a read error. The chain carries TRBV2 and TRBJ2-3, with D possibly being TRBD1 or TRBD2 (5 bases each). Germline CDR1 is SNHLY and CDR2 is FYNNEI. The CDR3 is made up of 11 amino acids. The CDR3 region has the DNA TGTACCAGCAGTGATTCGGGACCGTCGTATTTT. Its translation is CTSSDSGPSYF.

CDR3 DNA sequence: TGCAGTGCTAACCCTCTAGCGGGATCCTACAATGAGCAGTTCTTC. Residues: CSANPLAGSYNEQFF. The rearrangement joins TRBV20-1 to TRBJ2-1; TRBD2 agrees at 9 bases. Germline loops: CDR1 DFQATT, CDR2 SNEGSKA (reference sequence). The CDR3 loop spans 15 amino acids. V lost 4 bases, J lost 1 base, and 5 bases stayed unmatched.

CDR3 residues: CSVVVGGPGEQYF. The CDR3 bases are TGCAGCGTTGTCGTGGGAGGGCCGGGGGAGCAGTACTTC. The chain has TRBV29-1 and TRBJ2-4; 7 bases align to TRBD2. This CDR3 region has 13 residues. Germline CDR1 SQVTM, CDR2 ANQGSEA. With V trimmed by 4 bases and J by 13 bases, 13 bases remained unmatched.

The genes are TRBV12-3 or TRBV12-4 and TRBJ2-7; TRBD1 matches at 8 bases. Trimming took 1 base from V and 6 from J; bases not matched to a gene: 5. This CDR3 has 14 residues. CDR3 protein: CASSLGRGRSEQYF. CDR3 nucleotides: TGTGCCAGCAGTTTAGGCAGGGGGCGTTCCGAGCAGTACTTC.

This CDR3 is CASSPLTEFSDNEQFF. The CDR3 DNA is TGTGCCAGCAGCCCTCTGACGGAGTTTTCCGACAATGAGCAGTTCTTC. This rearrangement joins TRBV21-1 to TRBJ2-1. TRBV21-1 is recorded as a pseudogene. This CDR3 spans 16 amino acids.

The chain uses TRBV12-3 or TRBV12-4 and TRBJ1-6, with a possible D match to TRBD1 (5 bases). V lost 7 bases to trimming and J lost 14 bases, with 18 bases between them. The CDR3 extends over 13 amino acids. The CDR3 nucleotides are TGTGCCAGCAAGCCCCTGGGGGGTGGGGCCCTCCACTTT. Its translation: CASKPLGGGALHF.

The chain combines TRBV19 with TRBJ2-3; D unresolved. Per germline, CDR1 LNHDA and CDR2 SQIVND (reference sequence). The CDR3 is 15 amino acids. The V end lost 7 bases, the J end lost 0 bases, and 14 bases lay between the germline ends. The CDR3 coding sequence is TGTGCCAGTAAAATGAACGGCGCTAGCACAGATACGCAGTATTTT. This gives the protein CASKMNGASTDTQYF.

This clonotype was seen only once. The V and J genes are TRBV24-1 and TRBJ1-5; the D gene is possibly TRBD1 (6 bases). The germline V and J ends were trimmed by 4 bases and 7 bases, with 13 bases remaining between them. This CDR3 spans 14 amino acids. Per the germline V gene, CDR1 is KGHDR and CDR2 is SFDVKD. CDR3 sequence: CATSEGQGGQPQHF. CDR3 bases: TGTGCCACCAGTGAGGGACAAGGAGGGCAGCCCCAGCATTTT.

CDR3 sequence (DNA): TGTGCCAGCAGCGCCATGTGGCTGTGCCGACATACGCAGTATTTT. Amino acids: CASSAMWLCRHTQYF. The chain is built from TRBV7-3 and TRBJ2-3, with no clear D. This CDR3 contains 15 residues. The germline V gene encodes CDR1 SGHTA and CDR2 FQGTGA. V dropped 5 bases and J dropped 7 bases, with 19 bases sitting between them.

The chain combines TRBV7-9 with TRBJ1-4, with D possibly matching TRBD1 (5 bases). CDR1 and CDR2 from the germline V gene are SEHNR and FQNEAQ (reference sequence). This CDR3 comprises 15 residues. Trimming left V 5 bases short and J 8 bases short, with 18 bases between. CDR3 region: CASSLDPGRGEKLFF. Written as DNA, the CDR3 is TGTGCCAGCAGCCTCGACCCGGGGAGGGGAGAAAAACTGTTTTTT.

The chain uses TRBV9 and TRBJ2-1; no definite D call. The CDR3 runs 14 residues. V was cut by 0 bases and J by 7 bases, with 11 bases left in between. Germline values: CDR1 SGDLS, CDR2 YYNGEE. This chain's CDR3 is CASSVGPDINEQFF. CDR3 sequence (DNA): TGTGCCAGCAGCGTAGGACCCGACATAAATGAGCAGTTCTTC.

The chain is built from TRBV18 and TRBJ2-3; 10 bases agree with TRBD1. This CDR3 is 17 amino acids long. CDR1 KGHSH and CDR2 LQKENI come from the germline V gene. V lost 3 bases to trimming and J lost 3 bases; unmatched junction nucleotides: 9. The CDR3 DNA reads as TGTGCCAGCTCACCGGTAAAAGGGACAGGGGCGACAGATACGCAGTATTTT. It yields the protein CASSPVKGTGATDTQYF.

The rearrangement joins TRBV12-3 or TRBV12-4 to TRBJ2-4, with TRBD2 as a possible D gene (7 bases). This CDR3 region has 14 residues. Trimming pared 6 bases from V and 5 bases from J, leaving 14 bases between. The CDR3 DNA is TGTGCCAGCAGCACACGGGGGGCAGAAAACATTCAGTACTTC. The encoded protein is CASSTRGAENIQYF.

This chain connects TRBV7-2 to TRBJ1-4; 7 bases are shared with TRBD1. The CDR3 sequence is 16 residues long. Germline values: CDR1 SGHTA, CDR2 FQGNSA. V lost 1 base and J lost 8; bases outside the gene matches: 10. CDR3 protein: CASSLGGGRIGEKLFF. CDR3 coding DNA: TGTGCCAGCAGCTTAGGAGGGGGCAGGATTGGAGAAAAACTGTTTTTT.

The chain is built from TRBV5-1 and TRBJ2-5; 9 positions match TRBD1. CDR3 length equals 16 residues. V was clipped by 7 bases and J by 2 bases; unmatched bases: 12. Looked up from germline, CDR1 is SGHRS and CDR2 is YFSETQ. CDR3 loop: CASGLSGTGTQETQYF. The CDR3 DNA reads TGCGCCAGCGGCCTCTCCGGGACAGGGACACAAGAGACCCAGTACTTC. Full variable domain (outside the CDR3, taken from reference TRBV5-1 and TRBJ2-5): KAGVTQTPRYLIKTRGQQVTLSCSPISGHRSVSWYQQTPGQGLQFLFEYFSETQRNKGNFPGRFSGRQFSNSRSEMNVSTLELGDSALYLCASGLSGTGTQETQYFGPGTRLLVL.